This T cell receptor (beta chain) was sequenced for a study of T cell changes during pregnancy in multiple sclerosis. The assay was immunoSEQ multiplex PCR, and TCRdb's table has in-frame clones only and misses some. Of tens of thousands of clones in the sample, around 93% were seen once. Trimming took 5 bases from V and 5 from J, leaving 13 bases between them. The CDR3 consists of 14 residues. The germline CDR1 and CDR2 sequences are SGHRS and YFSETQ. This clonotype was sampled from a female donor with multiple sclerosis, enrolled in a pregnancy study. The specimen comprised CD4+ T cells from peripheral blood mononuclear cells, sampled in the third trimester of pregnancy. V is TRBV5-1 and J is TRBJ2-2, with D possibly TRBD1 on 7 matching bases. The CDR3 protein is CASRGQGGTGELFF. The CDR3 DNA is TGCGCCAGCAGAGGGCAGGGGGGAACCGGGGAGCTGTTTTTT.